This T cell receptor beta chain was identified during a study of cytomegalovirus exposure and HLA in healthy donors. This CDR3 spans 13 amino acids. CDR1 and CDR2 (germline): SNHLY, FYNNEI. With V trimmed by 6 bases and J by 7 bases, 6 bases remained unmatched. This cohort consisted of healthy bone marrow donors. General study results and limits: Sequencing likely generated an artifact that appeared as a cluster of highly shared sequence variants.

Vbeta (60) and Jbeta (13) primers were used in the PCR. Sequencing used immunoSEQ multiplex PCR; TCRdb keeps in-frame clones, though not all of them. This table holds about 180,000 clones, 75% to 85% found once. The sample holds a few counts of this clone. The antigen remains unidentified. Sequencing was done on a sample of PBMCs. The receptor was derived from a girl aged 2 to 10 in good health and CMV-seropositive. V usage is TRBV2 and J usage is TRBJ1-5, with TRBD1 identical over 7 bases. The CDR3 loop is CASRGDSTQPQHF. The CDR3 nucleotides read TGTGCCAGCAGAGGGGACAGTACCCAGCCCCAGCATTTT.